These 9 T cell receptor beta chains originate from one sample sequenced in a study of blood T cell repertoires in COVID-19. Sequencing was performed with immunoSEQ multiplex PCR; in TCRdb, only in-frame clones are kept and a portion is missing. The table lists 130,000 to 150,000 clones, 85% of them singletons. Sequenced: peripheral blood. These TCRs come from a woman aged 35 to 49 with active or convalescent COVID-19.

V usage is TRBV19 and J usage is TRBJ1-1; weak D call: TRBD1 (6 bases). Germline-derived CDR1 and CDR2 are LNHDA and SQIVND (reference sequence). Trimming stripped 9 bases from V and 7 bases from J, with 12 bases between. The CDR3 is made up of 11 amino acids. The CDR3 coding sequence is TGTGCCAGCCTTAGGGGGGGTGAAGCTTTCTTT. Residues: CASLRGGEAFF. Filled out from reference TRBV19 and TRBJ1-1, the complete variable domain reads DGGITQSPKYLFRKEGQNVTLSCEQNLNHDAMYWYRQDPGQGLRLIYYSQIVNDFQKGDIAEGYSVSREKKESFPLTVTSAQKNPTAFYLCASLRGGEAFFGQGTRLTVV.

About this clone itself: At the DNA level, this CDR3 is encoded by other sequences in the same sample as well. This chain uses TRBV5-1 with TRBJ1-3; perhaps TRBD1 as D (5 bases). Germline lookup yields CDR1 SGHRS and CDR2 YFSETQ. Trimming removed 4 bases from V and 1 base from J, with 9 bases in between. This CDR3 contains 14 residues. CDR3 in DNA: TGCGCCAGCAGCCCGGCAGGGTCTGGAAACACCATATATTTT. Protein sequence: CASSPAGSGNTIYF.

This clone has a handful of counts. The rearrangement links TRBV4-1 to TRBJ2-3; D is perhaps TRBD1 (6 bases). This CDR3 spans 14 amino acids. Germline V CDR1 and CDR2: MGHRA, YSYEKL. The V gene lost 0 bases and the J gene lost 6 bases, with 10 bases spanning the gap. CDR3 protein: CASSQDTGRDTQYF. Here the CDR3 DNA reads TGCGCCAGCAGCCAAGATACAGGGCGGGATACGCAGTATTTT.

Written as DNA, the CDR3 is TGTGCCAGCAGCCGAGAGGAGACCCAGTACTTC. It specifies CASSREETQYF. J is TRBJ2-5 and V is TRBV7-9; D ambiguous. Germline V CDR1 and CDR2: SEHNR, FQNEAQ (reference sequence). Trimming shortened V by 5 bases and J by 5 bases, and 6 bases separated the two germline ends. This CDR3 is 11 amino acids long.

The CDR3 DNA follows: TGTGCCAGCAGTGGAACAGAATACACTGAAGCTTTCTTT. Translated, it gives CASSGTEYTEAFF. The V and J genes are TRBV2 and TRBJ1-1; D is ambiguous. The ends were cut back, 4 bases at V and 3 bases at J, with 9 bases in the middle. This CDR3 region has 13 residues. Germline V CDR1 and CDR2: SNHLY, FYNNEI.

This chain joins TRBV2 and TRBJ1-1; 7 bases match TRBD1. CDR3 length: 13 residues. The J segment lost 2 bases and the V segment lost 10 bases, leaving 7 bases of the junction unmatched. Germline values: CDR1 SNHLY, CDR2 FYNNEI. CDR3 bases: TGTGCCACCAAAACAGGGGCCAACACTGAAGCTTTCTTT. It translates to CATKTGANTEAFF.

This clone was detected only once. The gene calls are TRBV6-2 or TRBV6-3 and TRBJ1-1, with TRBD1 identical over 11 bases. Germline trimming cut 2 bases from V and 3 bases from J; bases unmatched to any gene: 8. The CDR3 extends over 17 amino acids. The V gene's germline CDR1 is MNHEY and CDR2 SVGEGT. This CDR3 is CASSYRTGGRKDTEAFF. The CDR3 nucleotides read TGTGCCAGCAGTTACCGGACAGGGGGCAGAAAGGACACTGAAGCTTTCTTT.

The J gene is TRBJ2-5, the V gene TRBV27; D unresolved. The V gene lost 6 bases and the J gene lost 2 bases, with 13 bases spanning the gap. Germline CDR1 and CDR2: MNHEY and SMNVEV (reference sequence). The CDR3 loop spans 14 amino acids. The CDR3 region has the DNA TGTGCCAGCAGCTTTACCCCGGAGCAAGAGACCCAGTACTTC. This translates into CASSFTPEQETQYF.

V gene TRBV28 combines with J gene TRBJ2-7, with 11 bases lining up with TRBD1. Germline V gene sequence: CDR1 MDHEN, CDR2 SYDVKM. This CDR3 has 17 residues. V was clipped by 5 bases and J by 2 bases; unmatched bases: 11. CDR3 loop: CASSPRTGGIRAYEQYF. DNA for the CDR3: TGTGCCAGCAGTCCAAGGACAGGGGGCATTCGGGCCTACGAGCAGTACTTC.